This TCR beta chain was recovered during a study of tumor-infiltrating lymphocytes in primary liver carcinoma. Points on this clonotype: The antigen remains undetermined. One end of the junction fails to match germline, which may point to a read error.

Points from the study as a whole: The difference in top-250-clone fraction between tumors and blood was significant, favoring tumors (p = 0.039).

The approximately 20-31 mg bulk tissue piece was not sorted before simultaneous RNA and DNA extraction. A primer matching the constant region was used to make TCR beta cDNA from 450 to 500 ng of total RNA. Slightly modified ARM-PCR with three nested multiplex PCR rounds yielded TCR beta libraries. It was with TRBV1-TRBV30 forward primers and a C-beta reverse primer that the first two PCR rounds were run, at around 11 cycles each. TCRdb independently ran MiXCR on the multiplex PCR reads; one entry per CDR3 protein. The table shows over 25,000 distinct CDR3 sequences, with 75% to 80% occurring only once. Germline lookup yields CDR1 MDHEN and CDR2 SYDVKM. The CDR3 contains 14 residues.

Input material: liver tumor tissue from sampling region 3. Documented subset: tumor region T3, left-lateral pole. The J gene is TRBJ1-1, the V gene TRBV28, with 9 bases matching TRBD1. This TCR was sampled from a man aged 40-49 years with primary liver carcinoma and hepatitis B virus infection. The CDR3 here is CASCSGQGGTGAFF. CDR3 coding DNA: TGTGCCAGCTGTTCGGGACAGGGTGGGACTGGAGCTTTCTTT.